This TCR beta chain was observed in a study of tumor-infiltrating lymphocytes in oesophageal squamous cell carcinoma. TCRdb reprocessed the PCR reads with MiXCR, giving one entry per CDR3 protein. This table holds approximately 18,000 distinct CDR3 sequences, less than 50% found once. Germline V gives CDR1 SGHVS, CDR2 FNYEAQ. There are 16 residues in the CDR3. Sequenced sample: blood. The chain combines TRBV7-6 with TRBJ2-4, with a possible D match to TRBD2 (6 bases). The J call may be in error: the DNA end matches TRBJ2-5 better. The sequence derives from a male donor with esophageal squamous cell carcinoma. CDR3 sequence: CASSPTPGLQSETQYF. CDR3 nucleotide sequence: TGTGCCAGCAGTCCTACTCCGGGACTTCAGTCCGAGACCCAGTACTTC.